Listed below are T cell receptor beta chains from one sample, sequenced in a study of OX40 agonist ivuxolimab in advanced cancers. Profiling relied on immunoSEQ multiplex PCR, and the TCRdb table lists in-frame clones only, not all of them. The sample holds 60,000 to 65,000 clones; 89% are singletons and the top ten take around 12%. Sample: CD4+ or CD8+ T cells sorted from blood, taken in a trial of the OX40 agonist ivuxolimab. Receptors were obtained from an adult with an advanced solid tumor such as melanoma, head and neck, liver or kidney cancer. CDR3s include the opening cysteine and the closing phenylalanine or tryptophan. A D gene is named only where the DNA matches it firmly. Size is omitted from some rows. Given values are once, few, many or a class for expanded clones.

TRBV6-4	TRBD1	TRBJ1-2	NA	CASSETGQGTYGYTF	TGTGCCAGCAGTGAAACCGGACAGGGGACTTATGGCTACACCTTC
TRBV14	TRBD1	TRBJ2-7	NA	CASSPGQAYEQYF	TGTGCCAGCAGCCCCGGACAGGCCTACGAGCAGTACTTC
TRBV5-1	TRBD2	TRBJ2-5	NA	CASSFPNTSGYKETQYF	TGCGCCAGCAGCTTCCCGAACACTAGCGGGTATAAAGAGACCCAGTACTTC
TRBV27	TRBD1	TRBJ1-5	NA	CASSVSGGFNQPQHF	TGTGCCAGCAGTGTATCAGGGGGATTCAATCAGCCCCAGCATTTT
TRBV5-1	NA	TRBJ1-4	NA	CASSPDRDPGEKLFF	TGCGCCAGCAGCCCTGACCGAGACCCTGGTGAAAAACTGTTTTTT
TRBV6-6	NA	TRBJ1-2	NA	CASSNPGRESNYGYTF	TGTGCCAGCAGTAACCCAGGACGAGAATCTAACTATGGCTACACCTTC
TRBV10-2	NA	TRBJ2-7	NA	CASSESPGEVYEQYF	TGCGCCAGCAGTGAGTCGCCAGGGGAGGTCTACGAGCAGTACTTC
TRBV9	NA	TRBJ1-2	NA	CASSVGQDYGYTF	TGTGCCAGCAGCGTCGGACAAGACTATGGCTACACCTTC
TRBV7-9	NA	TRBJ2-2	once	CASSLGGVAELFF	TGTGCCAGCAGCCTTGGCGGTGTCGCGGAGCTGTTTTTT
TRBV5-6	NA	TRBJ2-5	NA	CASSLAKRYRTQETQYF	TGTGCCAGCAGCTTGGCCAAACGTTACAGAACCCAAGAGACCCAGTACTTC
TRBV11-2	NA	TRBJ2-1	once	CASSPRDSPGTYNEQFF	TGTGCCAGCAGCCCCCGGGACTCCCCGGGGACCTACAATGAGCAGTTCTTC
TRBV9	NA	TRBJ2-5	NA	CASSRTGLGGETQYF	TGTGCCAGCAGTCGTACAGGGCTAGGGGGGGAGACCCAGTACTTC
TRBV9	NA	TRBJ2-7	NA	CASSPGGASIYEQYF	TGTGCCAGCAGCCCCGGCGGGGCTAGCATCTACGAGCAGTACTTC
TRBV7-8	NA	TRBJ2-5	NA	CASSPRRAEAETQYF	TGTGCCAGCAGCCCCCGTCGAGCAGAAGCAGAGACCCAGTACTTC
TRBV13	NA	TRBJ2-2	NA	CASSPQALTGELFF	TGTGCCAGCAGCCCACAGGCTTTAACCGGGGAGCTGTTTTTT
TRBV19	NA	TRBJ1-5	few	CASSMFAGTNQPQHF	TGTGCCAGTAGTATGTTCGCAGGGACCAATCAGCCCCAGCATTTT
TRBV6-5	TRBD1	TRBJ2-1	NA	CASRSGTGAYNEQFF	TGTGCCAGCAGATCCGGGACAGGGGCGTACAATGAGCAGTTCTTC
TRBV5-8	NA	TRBJ1-2	NA	CASSFSAYNYGYTF	TGTGCCAGCAGCTTTTCAGCATATAACTATGGCTACACCTTC
TRBV6-6	NA	TRBJ1-4	NA	CASSWTNEKLFF	TGTGCCAGCAGTTGGACTAATGAAAAACTGTTTTTT
TRBV5-4	NA	TRBJ2-5	NA	CASSPGPGTQETQYF	TGTGCCAGCAGCCCGGGGCCCGGGACTCAAGAGACCCAGTACTTC
TRBV5-6	NA	TRBJ2-7	NA	CASSLAAGGSSYEQYF	TGTGCCAGCAGCTTGGCCGCAGGGGGGTCCTCCTACGAGCAGTACTTC
TRBV27	NA	TRBJ2-1	NA	CASSSPTGAHNEQFF	TGTGCCAGCAGCTCCCCCACGGGGGCCCACAATGAGCAGTTCTTC
TRBV4-1	TRBD1	TRBJ2-7	NA	CASSQDSGTGYYEQYF	TGCGCCAGCAGCCAAGATTCCGGGACAGGGTATTACGAGCAGTACTTC
TRBV2	NA	TRBJ2-3	once	CASIALDTQYF	TGTGCCAGCATAGCCCTGGATACGCAGTATTTT
TRBV7-9	NA	TRBJ2-6	NA	CASSLRRVHHVLTF	TGTGCCAGCAGCTTACGCAGGGTTCATCACGTCCTGACTTTC
TRBV28	NA	TRBJ1-5	NA	CASSPQSLGQPQHF	TGTGCCAGCAGTCCTCAATCTTTAGGTCAGCCCCAGCATTTT
TRBV27	NA	TRBJ2-1	NA	CASSSWDRMGDEQFF	TGTGCCAGCAGTTCGTGGGACCGGATGGGGGATGAGCAGTTCTTC
TRBV29-1	NA	TRBJ1-1	NA	CSGRDTEAFF	TGCAGCGGCCGGGACACTGAAGCTTTCTTT
TRBV4-1	TRBD1	TRBJ2-2	NA	CASSFTGDPGELFF	TGCGCCAGCAGCTTTACAGGGGACCCCGGGGAGCTGTTTTTT